Listed here is a single TCR beta chain. This clonotype was recorded at least ten times. The target of this receptor is not known. It has no much larger one-base neighbor in the sample; base qualities were not kept. The data stem from a study of blood T cells in healthy people across ages (dated by TCRdb to 2013 to 2016). Turning to the overall study: In model experiments, roughly one uniquely barcoded TCR beta cDNA molecule per two T cells was captured by template switching. For two donors (one aged 18 to 30 and one aged 80 or older), the study analyzed two additional independent replicas of 1 million unique cDNA reads from the same blood draw. Donors of different ages were randomly distributed across sequencing lanes to avoid experimental bias. The donors were split into four age groups: young (average roughly 15 years), middle-aged (about 40), aged (roughly 65) and long-lived (under 85). Age-related changes in TCR beta repertoire diversity were measured in the study by deep sequencing normalized with unique cDNA molecular identifiers.

The investigation overall reported the following: As age increased, observed TCR beta diversity per million T cells dropped in a roughly linear way, and a significant reduction was already evident by age roughly 40. Estimates of total diversity based on one million sequenced T cells were regarded as lower bounds and as underestimates. Compared with the aged group, the long-lived group had more naive CD4+ T cells, fewer expanded clones and increased TCR diversity, suggesting age selection. Since profiling was done on bulk unsorted PBMCs, naive and antigen-experienced compartments could not be conclusively compared. The percentage of naive T cells measured by flow cytometry correlated strongly with observed TCR beta diversity. Because the CMV infection status of the donors was unknown, age-related changes in expanded clonotypes may potentially have been confounded.

Preparation of the library involved 5' RACE. Data came from an Illumina HiSeq 2500. A second PCR of roughly 7 to 11 cycles was performed with a sample-barcoded 5' primer and a J-beta primer mix. A unique molecular identifier was introduced onto each TCR beta cDNA molecule by a template-switch 5' adaptor carrying 12 random nucleotides. Each sample yielded at least 3 million CDR3-containing paired-end reads. All of the RNA was converted into first-strand cDNA using the Mint cDNA synthesis kit, with a TRBC-specific oligonucleotide serving as the primer. Following uracil-DNA glycosylase treatment, all cDNA underwent a first 18-cycle PCR with the universal primers M1SS and BC2_uni_R. Regarding the original processing steps: For normalization, 1 million high-quality reads were randomly selected from each sample, with every read carrying a distinct molecular identifier. Instead of being binned into consensus sequences, reads that shared molecular identifiers were thrown out. MiTCR, run with a Q25 quality threshold and the strictest error-elimination algorithm, handled CDR3 identification, clonotype clustering and error correction. Lower-bound total TCR beta diversity was estimated with a nonparametric unseen species model using Euler transformation. In-frame beta chains were kept once TCRdb had trimmed the public reads at Q25 with fastp and called clones with MiXCR. Rows with a matching CDR3 protein are joined into one entry that keeps the most common DNA and genes. The V and J calls come from TCRdb's annotation, not from the publication. The sample records fewer than 800,000 distinct CDR3 sequences, about 34% of which are singletons. Approximately 15% of the sample goes to the ten largest clones.

V ends up 0 bases short and J 2 bases short, with an unmatched junction base count of 5. The CDR3 sequence holds 17 residues, the cysteine and phenylalanine included. The CDR3 DNA has 51 bases and is translated from base 1. For CDR1 and CDR2, the germline V gene lists MGHRA and YSYEKL. Systemically healthy Caucasian individuals from Russia, some 36 in total and aged roughly 6 to 95 years, were included as donors. Around 10 milliliters of peripheral blood were collected from each donor into EDTA-treated Vacutainer tubes. PBMCs were isolated by Ficoll-Paque density-gradient centrifugation, with at least 6 million obtained per sample. Total RNA, at least 6 micrograms per sample, was extracted from PBMCs with Trizol reagent. The percentages of naive CD45RAhigh/CD27high T cells were determined by flow cytometry on a PBMC aliquot from every donor.

This clonotype was obtained from an elderly woman in good health. Donor details come from another sample of the same person, matched by shared clones. Sequenced input: blood. The chain was built from TRBV4-1 and TRBJ2-3; 10 central bases correspond to TRBD2. The sequenced DNA is TGCGCCAGCAGCCAAGATCCCAGCGGGGGGGCCACAGATACGCAGTATTTT. This is translated as CASSQDPSGGATDTQYF.